This entry is about one TCR beta chain. Its antigen is currently not known. No much larger clone exists at a distance of one base, and base qualities are not known. The treatment or condition label for this specimen denotes: in vitro stimulation with specific CMV peptide epitopes to enrich CMV-specific T cells. These data come from a study of T cell repertoires in cytomegalovirus infection (dated by TCRdb to about 2019). Some background on the complete study: The peptide stimulations were aimed at well-studied HLA-B-restricted epitopes as well as recently identified HLA-C-restricted CMV epitopes, whose presentation resists viral immunomodulation. Donor HLA type was relevant to the analysis, because carriage of CMV infection together with the matching HLA type was indicated by public TCR beta signatures. Overall results and qualifications from the work: Carriers of CMV infection plus the relevant HLA type were discriminated by the cumulative frequency of public TCR beta family members in the study cohort and in an independent 352-donor cohort. In the ex vivo response, HLA-C-restricted CMV-specific TCR beta clonotypes were dominant, and in two of eight donors the single most frequent clonotype came from this HLA-C-restricted group.

CDR1 and CDR2, per the germline V gene, are MNHEY and SVGEGT. The CDR3 measures 18 amino acids from cysteine to phenylalanine. Kept here is only the CDR3 DNA, which spans 54 bases and is read in frame from base 1. V is pared back by 5 bases and J by 4 bases, with 26 bases lying between the germline termini. The sequencer listed for this sample is Illumina HiSeq 1500. The public sequencing data were trimmed at Q25 with fastp and processed into clonotypes with MiXCR by TCRdb, which kept only in-frame beta chains. Rows merge per CDR3 protein into single entries with the most common DNA and genes. This sample gives about 890,000 distinct CDR3 sequences in total; 30% to 40% of them show up just once. Around 15% of the sample rests with the top ten.

This receptor chain uses TRBV6-2 or TRBV6-3 and TRBJ2-5; perhaps TRBD1 is the D gene, with 5 bases matching. The source of this sequence is a human donor in good health (CMV status not recorded). Some clones in this sample may be carry-over from other donors' samples. Sample: cultured CD8+ T cells from PBMCs, taken from culture after CMV antigen stimulation. The nucleotide sequence reads TGTGCCAGCAGTGAACCCCCTTTTGTAATAGACAGAGGAGAGACCCAGTACTTC. Translated, this gives CASSEPPFVIDRGETQYF.